Listed below are T cell receptor beta chains from one sample, sequenced in a study of T cells in Graves' hyperthyroidism and ophthalmopathy. A single record per CDR3 protein comes from TCRdb applying MiXCR to the multiplex PCR reads. The repertoire holds around 700,000 distinct CDR3 sequences, around a sixth seen once, with approximately 15% in the top ten. The sequencing sample was made of blood. Receptors were obtained from a woman between 45 and 65 years old with Graves' hyperthyroidism that later progressed to Graves' ophthalmopathy. Both conserved end residues are part of each CDR3. The D gene is left open where the match is weak. A row's size may be missing; if present it is once, few, many or a size class.

CDR3 | DNA | size | J | V | length | D
CASSQRDGGKNIQYF | TGCGCCAGCAGCCAACGAGACGGGGGCAAAAACATTCAGTACTTC | few | TRBJ2-4 | TRBV4-1 | 15 | .
CSAIIDRISYEQYF | TGCAGTGCCATAATAGACAGGATTTCCTACGAGCAGTACTTC | once | TRBJ2-7 | TRBV20-1 | 14 | .
CAWSVQVANYGYTF | TGTGCCTGGAGTGTCCAGGTAGCTAACTATGGCTACACCTTC | many | TRBJ1-2 | TRBV30 | 14 | .
CASSGTSRETQYF | TGTGCCAGCAGCGGGACTAGCAGGGAGACCCAGTACTTC | many | TRBJ2-5 | TRBV9 | 13 | TRBD2
CASQTSGGNQPQHF | TGTGCCAGCCAGACTTCAGGGGGTAATCAGCCCCAGCATTTT | many | TRBJ1-5 | TRBV27 | 14 | TRBD1
CASSPSDGNYGYTF | TGTGCCAGCAGCCCCTCCGACGGCAACTATGGCTACACCTTC | many | TRBJ1-2 | TRBV3-1 | 14 | .
CASSERRGVQAGAITDTQYF | TGTGCCAGCAGTGAAAGGAGAGGGGTCCAAGCGGGGGCCATCACAGATACGCAGTATTTT | . | TRBJ2-3 | TRBV6-1 | 20 | TRBD2
CASSKKEGAFPTGELFF | TGCGCCAGCAGCAAAAAGGAGGGAGCCTTCCCTACCGGGGAGCTGTTTTTT | . | TRBJ2-2 | TRBV4-1 | 17 | .
CASSQQRTVNYGYTF | TGTGCCAGCAGCCAACAACGGACAGTTAACTATGGCTACACCTTC | many | TRBJ1-2 | TRBV3-1 | 15 | .
CAWSVDWDFLSSYNSPLHF | TGTGCCTGGAGTGTTGACTGGGATTTTCTGAGCTCCTATAATTCACCCCTCCACTTT | few | TRBJ1-6 | TRBV30 | 19 | .
CASSIAGRAVYSPLHF | TGTGCCAGTAGTATAGCGGGCAGGGCCGTTTATTCACCCCTCCACTTT | . | TRBJ1-6 | TRBV19 | 16 | .
CASSPFGLAGGSYNEQFF | TGCGCCAGCAGCCCTTTCGGACTAGCGGGGGGCTCCTACAATGAGCAGTTCTTC | . | TRBJ2-1 | TRBV4-1 | 18 | TRBD2
CATSGAGSSYEQYF | TGTGCCACCAGTGGCGCAGGGAGCTCCTACGAGCAGTACTTC | few | TRBJ2-7 | TRBV15 | 14 | .
CASSLLADGARYTQYF | TGTGCCAGCAGCTTATTGGCGGACGGGGCACGATATACGCAGTATTTT | . | TRBJ2-3 | TRBV7-2 | 16 | .
CASSYSASEETQYF | TGTGCCAGCAGTTACTCAGCTAGCGAGGAGACCCAGTACTTC | once | TRBJ2-5 | TRBV6-5 | 14 | .
CASSLGAGNQPQHF | TGTGCCAGCAGCTTGGGTGCGGGCAATCAGCCCCAGCATTTT | many | TRBJ1-5 | TRBV7-9 | 14 | .
CAISEEDRVNEKLFF | TGTGCCATCAGTGAGGAGGACAGGGTGAATGAAAAACTGTTTTTT | once | TRBJ1-4 | TRBV10-3 | 15 | TRBD1
CASSEDRRITHNSPLHF | TGTGCCAGCAGTGAAGACAGGAGGATTACCCATAATTCACCCCTCCACTTT | many | TRBJ1-6 | TRBV2 | 17 | .
CSASTGSPYNSPLHF | TGCAGTGCTTCCACAGGGTCGCCCTATAATTCACCCCTCCACTTT | . | TRBJ1-6 | TRBV20-1 | 15 | .
CASSPTDSYEQYF | TGTGCCAGCAGCCCGACTGATTCCTACGAGCAGTACTTC | many | TRBJ2-7 | TRBV3-1 | 13 | .
CASSHPSYEQYF | TGTGCCAGCAGCCATCCTTCCTACGAGCAGTACTTC | . | TRBJ2-7 | TRBV3-1 | 12 | .
CASSLQPSRVDNEQSF | TGTGCCAGCAGCTTACAACCCTCTCGGGTAGACAATGAGCAGTCCTTC | . | TRBJ2-1 | TRBV7-2 | 16 | .
CASSHNDDRANYGYTF | TGTGCCAGCAGCCACAATGACGACAGGGCTAACTATGGCTACACCTTC | . | TRBJ1-2 | TRBV3-1 | 16 | TRBD1
CASTPSRVGTEAFF | TGTGCCAGCACTCCATCCAGGGTTGGCACTGAAGCTTTCTTT | few | TRBJ1-1 | TRBV27 | 14 | .
CASSWTSGGFGTDTQYF | TGTGCCAGCAGTTGGACTAGCGGGGGATTCGGCACAGATACGCAGTATTTT | many | TRBJ2-3 | TRBV27 | 17 | TRBD2
CASTYGNIQYF | TGTGCCAGCACCTACGGGAACATTCAGTACTTC | . | TRBJ2-4 | TRBV2 | 11 | .
CASSWDRGLQPQHF | TGTGCCAGCAGCTGGGACAGGGGGCTTCAGCCCCAGCATTTT | . | TRBJ1-5 | TRBV5-5 | 14 | TRBD1
CASSSRTHANTGELFF | TGTGCCAGTAGTTCCCGGACACACGCGAACACCGGGGAGCTGTTTTTT | . | TRBJ2-2 | TRBV19 | 16 | .
CASSPQDRVGNEQFF | TGTGCCAGCAGTCCTCAGGACAGGGTAGGGAATGAGCAGTTCTTC | few | TRBJ2-1 | TRBV12-3/TRBV12-4 | 15 | TRBD1
CASSQTGQGVYNEQFF | TGTGCCAGCAGCCAAACCGGACAGGGGGTCTACAATGAGCAGTTCTTC | many | TRBJ2-1 | TRBV3-1 | 16 | TRBD1
CASSQTSVSYEQYF | TGCGCCAGCAGCCAAACTAGCGTCTCCTACGAGCAGTACTTC | few | TRBJ2-7 | TRBV4-1 | 14 | TRBD2
CASSPVGQGIYEQYF | TGTGCCAGCAGTCCCGTCGGACAGGGAATCTACGAGCAGTACTTC | . | TRBJ2-7 | TRBV7-9 | 15 | TRBD1
CASSLGGTGGDDNEKLFF | TGTGCCAGCAGCTTAGGCGGGACAGGGGGCGACGATAATGAAAAACTGTTTTTT | many | TRBJ1-4 | TRBV13 | 18 | TRBD1
CASKTAVPTDTQYF | TGTGCCAGCAAGACAGCAGTTCCCACAGATACGCAGTATTTT | . | TRBJ2-3 | TRBV6-2/TRBV6-3 | 14 | .
CASSYMADQDQGTQYF | TGTGCCAGCAGTTACATGGCAGATCAGGACCAAGGGACCCAGTACTTC | few | TRBJ2-5 | TRBV6-9 | 16 | .
CASSIWGQAIRTGELFF | TGTGCCAGTAGTATTTGGGGACAGGCGATTCGTACCGGGGAGCTGTTTTTT | . | TRBJ2-2 | TRBV19 | 17 | TRBD1
CASSLVEGSPLHF | TGTGCCAGCAGTTTGGTTGAGGGTTCACCCCTCCACTTT | . | TRBJ1-6 | TRBV5-5 | 13 | .
CASSEGKFYGYTF | TGTGCCAGCAGTGAGGGAAAATTCTATGGCTACACCTTC | many | TRBJ1-2 | TRBV6-1 | 13 | .
CASSLGSGTEETQYF | TGTGCCAGCAGCTTGGGGTCGGGGACTGAAGAGACCCAGTACTTC | . | TRBJ2-5 | TRBV5-8 | 15 | .
CASSPQGYSTDTQYF | TGTGCCAGCTCACCACAGGGATATAGCACAGATACGCAGTATTTT | few | TRBJ2-3 | TRBV18 | 15 | .
CSARGPGNSNQPQHF | TGCAGTGCTAGGGGGCCCGGAAATAGCAATCAGCCCCAGCATTTT | many | TRBJ1-5 | TRBV20-1 | 15 | .
CASSFTGRADNQPQHF | TGTGCCAGCAGTTTCACAGGGAGGGCAGACAATCAGCCCCAGCATTTT | few | TRBJ1-5 | TRBV27 | 16 | .
CASSLGQGGSPLHF | TGTGCCAGCAGCCTGGGACAGGGAGGCTCACCCCTCCACTTT | many | TRBJ1-6 | TRBV12-3/TRBV12-4 | 14 | TRBD1
CASSAGRGVNEQFF | TGCGCCAGCAGCGCGGGACGAGGGGTAAATGAGCAGTTCTTC | few | TRBJ2-1 | TRBV5-1 | 14 | .
CASSFSGTSGGTDTQYF | TGTGCCAGCAGCTTCTCCGGGACTAGCGGGGGGACAGATACGCAGTATTTT | many | TRBJ2-3 | TRBV7-9 | 17 | TRBD2
CASSQGSFRAAFF | TGTGCCAGCAGCCAAGGTTCTTTCAGGGCAGCTTTCTTT | . | TRBJ1-1 | TRBV14 | 13 | .